The 32 T cell receptor beta chains below come from one sample, sequenced in a study of CD8 T cells in Susac syndrome. The authors reverse transcribed 0.5 to 1 ug RNA with random hexamers. A single record per CDR3 protein comes from TCRdb applying MiXCR to the immunoSEQ multiplex PCR reads. The sample comprises 130,000 or so distinct CDR3 sequences, 85% to 95% of which are singletons, and 0.095% to 0.1% rests with the top ten. The sample taken for sequencing was CD4+ T cells from PBMCs. Receptor source: a human donor in good health.

The chain uses TRBV20-1 and TRBJ2-5; a weak D match, TRBD2 (6 bases). V was shortened by 6 bases and J by 7 bases, with 12 bases between the two germline ends. The CDR3 sequence is 11 residues long. The germline gives CDR1 DFQATT, CDR2 SNEGSKA (reference sequence). CDR3 DNA: TGCAGTGCGAAACTGGGGGGGACCCAGTACTTC. This translates into CSAKLGGTQYF.

The chain uses TRBV2 and TRBJ2-1; D is uncertain. CDR1 and CDR2 from the germline V gene are SNHLY and FYNNEI. CDR3 length: 15 residues. V lost 1 base and J 0 bases, leaving 7 bases between the germline ends. CDR3 DNA: TGTGCCAGCAGTGAAGACGGCCTCTCCTACAATGAGCAGTTCTTC. Its protein is CASSEDGLSYNEQFF.

This chain links TRBV3-1 with TRBJ1-4, with D tentatively TRBD1 (6 bases). Germline assignment: CDR1 LGHDT and CDR2 YNNKEL (reference sequence). V was shortened by 2 bases and J by 3 bases, with 10 bases between the two germline ends. The CDR3 is 15 amino acids. The CDR3 DNA follows: TGTGCCAGCAGCCAACTGGGGGCGGCTAATGAAAAACTGTTTTTT. Translating it yields CASSQLGAANEKLFF.

The chain recombines TRBV5-6 with TRBJ1-2; D is unresolved. V shed 0 bases and J shed 0 bases, with 3 bases lying between them. Germline-derived CDR1 and CDR2 are SGHDT and YYEEEE. The CDR3 runs 13 residues. As DNA, the CDR3 is TGTGCCAGCAGCTTGGACACTAACTATGGCTACACCTTC. This translates into CASSLDTNYGYTF.

This chain connects TRBV14 to TRBJ1-2, with 8 bases fitting TRBD1. Germline V CDR1 and CDR2: SGHDN, FVKESK. The junction had 12 bases not matched to a gene; V was cut back by 2 bases and J by 10 bases. This CDR3 is built from 15 residues. The CDR3 coding sequence is TGTGCCAGCAGCCAATCCTTCGTGGGACAGGTCGTCTACACCTTC. Translation gives CASSQSFVGQVVYTF.

The rearrangement joins TRBV7-9 to TRBJ2-3; no clear D gene. The germline V gene has CDR1 SEHNR and CDR2 FQNEAQ (reference sequence). The CDR3 covers 13 residues. The V end lost 4 bases, the J end lost 6 bases, and 11 bases lay between the germline ends. CDR3 coding DNA: TGTGCCAGCAGCTCATTCGGCGGCGATACGCAGTATTTT. This translates into CASSSFGGDTQYF.

The chain has TRBV20-1 and TRBJ2-1; D is unclear. Trimming removed 4 bases at V and 0 bases at J, with 10 bases between. The CDR3 has 14 amino acids. From germline, CDR1 is DFQATT and CDR2 SNEGSKA (reference sequence). CDR3 sequence (DNA): TGCAGTGCTAACAGCGCGAGCTCCTACAATGAGCAGTTCTTC. This codes for CSANSASSYNEQFF.

The chain joins TRBV5-1 to TRBJ2-3; TRBD1 agrees at 7 bases. The CDR3 is 16 residues long. The germline V gene has CDR1 SGHRS and CDR2 YFSETQ. With 4 bases clipped from V and 2 bases from J, the junction kept 10 bases outside the gene matches. The CDR3 DNA reads as TGCGCCAGCAGCCGTGGACAGGCCGCCAACACAGATACGCAGTATTTT. Translation gives CASSRGQAANTDTQYF.

The CDR3 sequence: CASSLAVTYYGYTF. The CDR3 bases are TGTGCCAGCAGTTTGGCAGTTACCTACTATGGCTACACCTTC. V and J are TRBV28 and TRBJ1-2; D unclear. Trimming pared 3 bases from V and 3 bases from J, leaving 11 bases between. In germline, CDR1 is MDHEN, CDR2 SYDVKM. The CDR3 covers 14 residues.

The CDR3 loop is CASSLEVRTLYNEQFF. The CDR3 nucleotides are TGTGCCAGCAGCTTAGAAGTTAGGACCTTATACAATGAGCAGTTCTTC. The V gene is TRBV7-2, the J gene TRBJ2-1; D is unresolved. CDR1 is SGHTA, CDR2 FQGNSA, per germline. This CDR3 contains 16 residues. V was clipped by 1 base and J by 4 bases, with 14 bases between them.

The chain joins TRBV18 to TRBJ1-3; TRBD1 aligns across 7 bases. The V gene end was trimmed by 5 bases and the J gene end by 2 bases; junction bases not matched to a gene: 6. This CDR3 has 15 residues. Germline assignment: CDR1 KGHSH and CDR2 LQKENI. The DNA for the CDR3 is TGTGCCAGCTCAGAAATGAGGGGGCCTGGAAACACCATATATTTT. Protein product: CASSEMRGPGNTIYF.

The V and J genes are TRBV18 and TRBJ1-5, with 10 nucleotides matching TRBD1. Losses at the gene ends were 6 bases for V and 6 bases for J; bases not matched to a gene: 5. The CDR3 sequence is 14 residues long. CDR1 KGHSH and CDR2 LQKENI come from the germline V gene. The CDR3 bases are TGTGCCAGCTCGGGGACAGGGGTTGGTCAGCCCCAGCATTTT. Translated: CASSGTGVGQPQHF. Full variable domain (remainder filled in from reference TRBV18 and TRBJ1-5): NAGVMQNPRHLVRRRGQEARLRCSPMKGHSHVYWYRQLPEEGLKFMVYLQKENIIDESGMPKERFSAEFPKEGPSILRIQQVVRGDSAAYFCASSGTGVGQPQHFGDGTRLSIL.

The chain is built from TRBV30 and TRBJ2-2; 12 bases map to TRBD2. CDR3 length: 16 residues. The J segment lost 7 bases and the V segment lost 4 bases, leaving 10 bases of the junction unmatched. CDR1 and CDR2 from the germline V gene are GTSNPN and SVGIG (reference sequence). The CDR3 is CAWKASGRALGGELFF. For the CDR3, the DNA is TGTGCCTGGAAGGCTAGCGGGAGGGCCCTAGGCGGGGAGCTGTTTTTT.

This chain links TRBV14 with TRBJ2-1; D perhaps matches TRBD2 (5 bases). This CDR3 spans 13 amino acids. Between the trimmed V and J ends, which lost 5 bases and 12 bases, there was a span of 17 bases. Germline V gene lookup returns CDR1 SGHDN and CDR2 FVKESK. The CDR3 DNA reads as TGTGCCAGCAGCATCGGACTCGACATGGGGCAGTTCTTC. It translates to CASSIGLDMGQFF.

This clonotype occurred once. Written as DNA, the CDR3 is TGTGCCATCAGTGAGTCGAAGAGTCGCACTGAAGCTTTCTTT. Residues: CAISESKSRTEAFF. The V call is TRBV10-3, the J call TRBJ1-1; no definite D call. Trimming left V 0 bases short and J 4 bases short, with 9 bases between. Germline V gene lookup returns CDR1 ENHRY and CDR2 SYGVKD. The CDR3 runs 14 residues.

V usage is TRBV28 and J usage is TRBJ1-6, with D uncertain. This CDR3 has 13 amino acids. Germline lookup yields CDR1 MDHEN and CDR2 SYDVKM. The germline V and J ends were trimmed by 6 bases and 2 bases, with 5 bases remaining between them. The CDR3 DNA is TGTGCCAGCAGACCGACCTATAATTCACCCCTCCACTTT. As protein: CASRPTYNSPLHF.

The gene calls are TRBV30 and TRBJ1-1; 9 bases line up with TRBD1. Germline CDR1 GTSNPN, CDR2 SVGIG (reference sequence). The CDR3 runs 12 residues. The junction had 6 bases not matched to a gene; V was cut back by 7 bases and J by 6 bases. The CDR3 is CALDRGMPEAFF. As DNA, the CDR3 is TGTGCCTTAGACAGGGGGATGCCTGAAGCTTTCTTT.

The chain couples TRBV25-1 to TRBJ2-3; D is unresolved. V lost 4 bases and J 6 bases, leaving 14 bases between the germline ends. CDR1 and CDR2 (germline): MGHDK, SYGVNS. The CDR3 is 14 amino acids. Written as DNA, the CDR3 is TGTGCCAGCAGTGCGGCTGGCGCCCTCGATACGCAGTATTTT. As protein: CASSAAGALDTQYF.

This chain connects TRBV19 to TRBJ2-7, with TRBD1 identical over 9 bases. The germline V gene has CDR1 LNHDA and CDR2 SQIVND (reference sequence). CDR3 size: 12 residues. V dropped 6 bases and J dropped 6; count of bases not matched to a gene: 3. CDR3 nucleotides: TGTGCCAGTAGGGACAGGGGAGGCGAGCAGTACTTC. Its protein product is CASRDRGGEQYF. The entire variable domain, with the rest obtained from reference TRBV19 and TRBJ2-7, is as follows: DGGITQSPKYLFRKEGQNVTLSCEQNLNHDAMYWYRQDPGQGLRLIYYSQIVNDFQKGDIAEGYSVSREKKESFPLTVTSAQKNPTAFYLCASRDRGGEQYFGPGTRLTVT.

This rearrangement joins TRBV5-1 to TRBJ2-6, with D maybe TRBD1 (5 bases). Trimming removed 4 bases at V and 1 base at J, with 15 bases between. The CDR3 extends over 17 amino acids. CDR1 is SGHRS and CDR2 is YFSETQ in the germline V gene. This chain's CDR3 is CASSPSPQGSGANVLTF. CDR3 nucleotide sequence: TGCGCCAGCAGCCCTAGTCCTCAGGGTTCTGGGGCCAACGTCCTGACTTTC.

The rearrangement joins TRBV2 to TRBJ2-3; TRBD2 matches 10 bases. Germline V gene sequence: CDR1 SNHLY, CDR2 FYNNEI. The CDR3 has 15 amino acids. Unmatched junction bases numbered 8, after V lost 7 bases and J lost 4 bases. The CDR3 DNA is TGTGCCAGCACCCCCCCGCTAGCGGGAGCAGATACGCAGTATTTT. Translated: CASTPPLAGADTQYF.

The J gene is TRBJ1-2, the V gene TRBV6-1, with TRBD1 identical over 9 bases. The CDR3 contains 14 residues. From germline, CDR1 is MNHNS and CDR2 SASEGT. V shed 4 bases and J 7 bases; nucleotides not matched to a gene: 7. The CDR3 DNA reads as TGTGCCAGCAGTGGATTAAGGACAGGGGCTGGCTACACCTTC. This codes for CASSGLRTGAGYTF.

The chain links TRBV3-1 to TRBJ1-1; 9 bases agree with TRBD1. The CDR3 sequence is 18 residues long. Germline CDR1 and CDR2: LGHDT and YNNKEL (reference sequence). V was pared by 0 bases and J by 3 bases, with 11 bases of the junction left unmatched. The CDR3 reads CASSQDRGWTGAYTEAFF. CDR3 bases: TGTGCCAGCAGCCAAGATAGGGGGTGGACAGGGGCCTACACTGAAGCTTTCTTT.

The chain has TRBV4-2 and TRBJ2-7; a weak D match, TRBD2 (5 bases). The length of the CDR3 is 16 residues. Trimming removed 0 bases from V and 0 bases from J, with 12 bases in between. Per the germline V gene, CDR1 is LGHNA and CDR2 is YNFKEQ. The CDR3 loop reads CASSQEGSVTSYEQYF. DNA of the CDR3: TGTGCCAGCAGCCAAGAGGGTAGCGTCACCTCCTACGAGCAGTACTTC.

The chain carries TRBV9 and TRBJ2-5; D remains ambiguous. The CDR3 has 13 residues. Germline CDR1 and CDR2: SGDLS and YYNGEE. Trimming removed 2 bases at V and 2 bases at J, with 7 bases between. This CDR3 is CASSVGRQETQYF. As DNA, the CDR3 is TGTGCCAGCAGCGTCGGCAGACAAGAGACCCAGTACTTC. Full variable domain (missing parts from reference TRBV9 and TRBJ2-5): DSGVTQTPKHLITATGQRVTLRCSPRSGDLSVYWYQQSLDQGLQFLIQYYNGEERAKGNILERFSAQQFPDLHSELNLSSLELGDSALYFCASSVGRQETQYFGPGTRLLVL.

The chain has TRBV4-3 and TRBJ1-6; no clear D. Germline V gene sequence: CDR1 LGHNA, CDR2 YSLEER. Trimming took 2 bases from V and 10 from J, leaving 12 bases between them. The CDR3 consists of 14 residues. CDR3 sequence (DNA): TGCGCCAGCAGCCAATTGACTGTATGGTCACCCCTCCACTTT. It specifies CASSQLTVWSPLHF.

The J gene is TRBJ1-6, the V gene TRBV3-1; a possible D gene is TRBD1 (5 bases). The germline V gene encodes CDR1 LGHDT and CDR2 YNNKEL (reference sequence). The CDR3 covers 15 residues. The V and J ends lost 5 bases and 7 bases respectively, with 15 bases between them. CDR3 protein: CASSGGALINSPLHF. The CDR3 DNA follows: TGTGCCAGCAGCGGAGGGGCCCTAATCAATTCACCCCTCCACTTT.

J is TRBJ2-7 and V is TRBV27; D unresolved. This CDR3 comprises 14 residues. Per the germline V gene, CDR1 is MNHEY and CDR2 is SMNVEV (reference sequence). The V end was cut by 4 bases, the J end by 4 bases, with 14 bases between. The CDR3 DNA sequence: TGTGCCAGCAGTTCCTTCGAGATAGGATACGAGCAGTACTTC. Translation gives CASSSFEIGYEQYF.

This clonotype was seen a single time. The chain employs TRBV7-2 and TRBJ1-2, with a tentative D call TRBD1 (6 bases). Germline V gives CDR1 SGHTA, CDR2 FQGNSA. CDR3 length: 13 amino acids. Between the trimmed V and J ends, which lost 5 bases and 6 bases, there was a span of 13 bases. The CDR3 bases are TGTGCCAGCAGCGAAGGACAGTTGAATGGCTACACCTTC. Translated: CASSEGQLNGYTF.

V gene TRBV7-2 combines with J gene TRBJ1-2; 9 bases fit TRBD1. Germline V gene data show CDR1 as SGHTA and CDR2 as FQGNSA. The CDR3 extends over 14 amino acids. The junction had 1 base not matched to a gene; V was cut back by 3 bases and J by 2 bases. The CDR3 is CASSFGQGNYGYTF. CDR3 in DNA: TGTGCCAGCAGCTTTGGACAGGGGAACTATGGCTACACCTTC.

The chain recombines TRBV5-1 with TRBJ2-1; D call uncertain. V was clipped by 4 bases and J by 3 bases, with 11 bases between them. CDR3 length: 14 residues. CDR1 and CDR2 from the germline V gene are SGHRS and YFSETQ. The chain's CDR3 is CASSPRTYYNEQFF. CDR3 in DNA: TGCGCCAGCAGCCCAAGAACTTACTACAATGAGCAGTTCTTC.

V is TRBV5-1 and J is TRBJ1-1; 8 positions agree with TRBD1. V was pared by 4 bases and J by 2 bases, with 10 bases of the junction left unmatched. CDR1 is SGHRS and CDR2 is YFSETQ in the germline V gene. This CDR3 spans 16 amino acids. The CDR3 loop is CASSLRQGQGNTEAFF. CDR3 bases: TGCGCCAGCAGCCTTAGACAGGGGCAAGGAAACACTGAAGCTTTCTTT.